By sample fraction, the clone carrying this T cell receptor beta chain is medium-sized. No antigen is known for it. V dropped 4 bases and J dropped 5 bases, with 16 bases sitting between them. CDR1 is SGHRS, CDR2 YFSETQ, per germline. CDR3 length: 14 amino acids. These data are taken from a study of spatial heterogeneity in lung cancer. The time point was: sample taken at primary tumor resection. TCRdb re-derived calls from the 5' RACE reads in MiXCR, one entry per CDR3 protein. In the table there are thousands of distinct CDR3 sequences, 25% to 40% of which are singletons. Study-level findings and limits: In tumors, expanded intratumoral alpha and beta TCR counts tracked mutation counts.

Sequences were derived from lung tumor tissue, sampled at surgery. This TCR came from a male donor with early-stage non-small cell lung cancer. The V and J genes are TRBV5-1 and TRBJ2-7, with a possible D match to TRBD1 (6 bases). DNA for the CDR3: TGCGCCAGCAGCATGGCCGGGACAAGCAACGAGCAGTACTTC. Translated: CASSMAGTSNEQYF. Using reference TRBV5-1 and TRBJ2-7 for the parts outside the CDR3, the full variable domain is KAGVTQTPRYLIKTRGQQVTLSCSPISGHRSVSWYQQTPGQGLQFLFEYFSETQRNKGNFPGRFSGRQFSNSRSEMNVSTLELGDSALYLCASSMAGTSNEQYFGPGTRLTVT.